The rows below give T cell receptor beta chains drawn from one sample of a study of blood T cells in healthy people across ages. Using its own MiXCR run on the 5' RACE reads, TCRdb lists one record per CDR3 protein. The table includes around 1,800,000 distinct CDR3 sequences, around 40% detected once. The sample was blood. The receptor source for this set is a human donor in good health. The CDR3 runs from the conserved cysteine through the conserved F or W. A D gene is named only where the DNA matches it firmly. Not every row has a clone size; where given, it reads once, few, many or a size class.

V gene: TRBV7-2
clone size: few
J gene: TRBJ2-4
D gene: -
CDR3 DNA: TGTGCCAGCAGCCCCCGACCGGGCACGGACATTCAGTACTTC
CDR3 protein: CASSPRPGTDIQYF

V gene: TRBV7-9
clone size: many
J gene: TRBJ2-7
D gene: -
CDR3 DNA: TGTGCCAGCAGCTCAGCACCCTACGAGCAGTACTTC
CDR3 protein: CASSSAPYEQYF

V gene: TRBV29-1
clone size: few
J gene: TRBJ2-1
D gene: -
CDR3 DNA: TGCAGCCTACGAGGGGGGGCGAAGGGGTACAATGAGCAGTTCTTC
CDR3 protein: CSLRGGAKGYNEQFF

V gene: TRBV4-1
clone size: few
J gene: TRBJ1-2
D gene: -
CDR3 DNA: TGCGCCAGCAGCCAATTTCCGGGGGATTCGTATGGCTACACCTTC
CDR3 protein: CASSQFPGDSYGYTF

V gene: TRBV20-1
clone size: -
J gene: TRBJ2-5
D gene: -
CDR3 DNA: TGCAGTGCTAGAGATCCCGAGGACCCAATTTACCAAGAGACCCAGTACTTC
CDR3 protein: CSARDPEDPIYQETQYF

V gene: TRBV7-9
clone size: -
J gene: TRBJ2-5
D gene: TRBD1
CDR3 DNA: TGTGCCAGCAGCTTATTAATTGTCGACAGGGGGCGAGAGACCCAGTACTTC
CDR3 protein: CASSLLIVDRGRETQYF

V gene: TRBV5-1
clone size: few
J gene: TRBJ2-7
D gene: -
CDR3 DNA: TGCGCCAGCAGCTTGGCAGGAAACCCCGAGCAGTACTTC
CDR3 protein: CASSLAGNPEQYF

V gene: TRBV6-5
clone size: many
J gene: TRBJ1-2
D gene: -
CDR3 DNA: TGTGCCAGCAGTTACTCGGGGGGTTATGGCTACACCTTC
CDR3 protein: CASSYSGGYGYTF

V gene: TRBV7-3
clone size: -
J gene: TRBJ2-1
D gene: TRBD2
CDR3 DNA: TGTGCCAGCAGCTTTGTCCCGGGACTAGTTATCCCCTACAATGAGCAGTTCTTC
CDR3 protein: CASSFVPGLVIPYNEQFF

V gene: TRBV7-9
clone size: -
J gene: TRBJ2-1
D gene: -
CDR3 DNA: TGTGCCAGCAGCCCCAATTATGAGCAGTTCTTC
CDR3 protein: CASSPNYEQFF

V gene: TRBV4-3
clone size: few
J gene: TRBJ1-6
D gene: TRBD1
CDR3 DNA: TGCGCCAGCAGCCAAGATTGGACAGGGGCTAATTCACCCCTCCACTTT
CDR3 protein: CASSQDWTGANSPLHF

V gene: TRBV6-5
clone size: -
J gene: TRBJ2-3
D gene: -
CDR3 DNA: TGTGCCCGCAGTTACTTTGATACGCAGTATTTT
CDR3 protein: CARSYFDTQYF

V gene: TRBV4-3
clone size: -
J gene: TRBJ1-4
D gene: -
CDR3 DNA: TGCGCCAGCAGCCAAGATCTGGTGTACAGATTTAATGAAAAACTGTTTTTT
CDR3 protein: CASSQDLVYRFNEKLFF

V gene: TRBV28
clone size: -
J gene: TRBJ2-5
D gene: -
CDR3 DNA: TGTGCCAGTCTCACGTTACAAGGGGAGACCCAGTACTTC
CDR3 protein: CASLTLQGETQYF

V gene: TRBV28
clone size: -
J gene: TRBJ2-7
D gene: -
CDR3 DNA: TGTGCCAGCAGGCAACCCGAGGGTGGTCCCTACGAGCAGTACTTC
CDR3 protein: CASRQPEGGPYEQYF

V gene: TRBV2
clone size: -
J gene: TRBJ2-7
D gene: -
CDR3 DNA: TGTGCCAGATCGGGACACGGGGCGACCTACGAGCAGTACTTC
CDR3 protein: CARSGHGATYEQYF

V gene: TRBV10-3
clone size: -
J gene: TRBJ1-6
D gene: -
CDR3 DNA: TGTGCCATCAGGGACAGCGATTCACCCCTCCACTTT
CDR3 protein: CAIRDSDSPLHF

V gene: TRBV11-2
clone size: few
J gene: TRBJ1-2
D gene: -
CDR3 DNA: TGTGCCAGCAGCTGGTGGGGGCGAGAGAACAACTATGGCTACACCTTC
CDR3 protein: CASSWWGRENNYGYTF

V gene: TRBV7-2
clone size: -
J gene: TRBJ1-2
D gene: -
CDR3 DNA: TGTGCCAGCAGCGTACAGGGTGGGATAATTTATGGCTACACCTTC
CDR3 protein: CASSVQGGIIYGYTF

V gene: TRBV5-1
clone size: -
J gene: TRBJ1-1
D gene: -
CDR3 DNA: TGCGCCAGCAGCTTACAGGGTTTCGGGAACACTGAAGCTTTCTTT
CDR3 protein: CASSLQGFGNTEAFF

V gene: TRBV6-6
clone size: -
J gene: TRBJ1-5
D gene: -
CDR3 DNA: TGTGCCAGCAGTTCCGAACACGGCGGGAGTCAGCCCCAGCATTTT
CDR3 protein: CASSSEHGGSQPQHF

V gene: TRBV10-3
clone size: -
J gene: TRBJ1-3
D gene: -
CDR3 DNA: TGTGCCATCAGTACCGACAGTTTGCCTGGAAACACCATATATTTT
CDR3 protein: CAISTDSLPGNTIYF

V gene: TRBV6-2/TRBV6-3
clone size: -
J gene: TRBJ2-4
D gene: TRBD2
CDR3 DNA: TGTGCCAGCAGATTATCCCGTTGGACTAGCGGGATGGAGAACATTCAGTACTTC
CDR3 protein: CASRLSRWTSGMENIQYF

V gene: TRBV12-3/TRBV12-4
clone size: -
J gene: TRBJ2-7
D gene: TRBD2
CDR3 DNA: TGTGCCAGCAGACCCATCCGACTAGCGGGGGGAGACGAGCAGTACTTC
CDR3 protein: CASRPIRLAGGDEQYF

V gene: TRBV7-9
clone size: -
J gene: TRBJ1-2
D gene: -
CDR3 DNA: TGTGCCAGCAGCTTAGATACTGGCAGGGAGAGTGGCTACACCTTC
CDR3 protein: CASSLDTGRESGYTF

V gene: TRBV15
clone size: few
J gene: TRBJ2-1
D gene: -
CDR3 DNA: TGTGCCACCAACAGAGATAGTAGTGGTGTCAGGTTGTACAATGAGCAGTTCTTC
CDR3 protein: CATNRDSSGVRLYNEQFF

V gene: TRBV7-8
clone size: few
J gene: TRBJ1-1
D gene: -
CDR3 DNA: TGTGCCAGCAGCTTTTCTGGACAGTTGAACACTGAAGCTTTCTTT
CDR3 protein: CASSFSGQLNTEAFF

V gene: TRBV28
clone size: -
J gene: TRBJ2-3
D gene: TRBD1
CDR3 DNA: TGTGCCAGCAGTACTCCGGGACAGGGGTATGATAATACGCAGTATTTT
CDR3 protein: CASSTPGQGYDNTQYF

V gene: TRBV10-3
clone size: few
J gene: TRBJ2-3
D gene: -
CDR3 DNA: TGTGCCATTAGACCTGGAGGTCGCGGGGATACGCAGTATTTT
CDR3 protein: CAIRPGGRGDTQYF

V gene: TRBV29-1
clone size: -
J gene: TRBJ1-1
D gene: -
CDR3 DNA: TGCAGCGTTGAAACTGAAGCTTTCTTT
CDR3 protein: CSVETEAFF

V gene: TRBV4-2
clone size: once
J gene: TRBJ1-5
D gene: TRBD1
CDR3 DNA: TGTGCCAGCAGCCAAAGGACAGGGGAAACGATGCCCCAGCATTTT
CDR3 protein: CASSQRTGETMPQHF

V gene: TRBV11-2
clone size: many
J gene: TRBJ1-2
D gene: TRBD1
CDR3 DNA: TGTGCCAGCAGCCCAGCCCGGGACAGGGTCAATGGCTACACCTTC
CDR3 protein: CASSPARDRVNGYTF

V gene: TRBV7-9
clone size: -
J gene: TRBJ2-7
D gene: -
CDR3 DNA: TGTGCCAGCAGCTTAAGTCTAGCCGTGAGCTCCTACGAGCAGTACTTC
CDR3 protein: CASSLSLAVSSYEQYF

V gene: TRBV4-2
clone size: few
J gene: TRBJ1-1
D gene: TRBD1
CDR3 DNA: TGTGCCAGCAGCCAAGATTCGATGAGGACAGGTGAAGCTTTCTTT
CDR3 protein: CASSQDSMRTGEAFF

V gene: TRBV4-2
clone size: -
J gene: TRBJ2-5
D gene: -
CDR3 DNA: TGTGCCAGCAGCCAAGATAGGATCTCGAGAGAGACCCAGTACTTC
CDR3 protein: CASSQDRISRETQYF

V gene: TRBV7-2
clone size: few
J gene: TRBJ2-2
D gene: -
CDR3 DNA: TGTGCCAGCAGCCTCCGTGGGGGGGGGCGGAACACCGGGGAGCTGTTTTTT
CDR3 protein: CASSLRGGGRNTGELFF

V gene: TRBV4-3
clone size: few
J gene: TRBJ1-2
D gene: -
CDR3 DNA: TGCGCCAGCAGCCAAGATCGGCAAGGGGTAGGAGGCTACACCTTC
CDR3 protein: CASSQDRQGVGGYTF

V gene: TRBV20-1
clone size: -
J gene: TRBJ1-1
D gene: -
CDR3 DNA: TGCAGTGCGAAGAACGCCAGGGAAATGAACACTGAGGCTTTCTTT
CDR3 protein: CSAKNAREMNTEAFF

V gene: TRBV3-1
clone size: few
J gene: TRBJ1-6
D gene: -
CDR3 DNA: TGTGCCAGCAGCCAAGTTGGTAATTCACCCTTCCACTTT
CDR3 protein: CASSQVGNSPFHF

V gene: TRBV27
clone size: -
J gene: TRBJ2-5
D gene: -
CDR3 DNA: TGTGCCAGCTCTCCGGGGGCGAAACAAGAGACCCAGTACTTC
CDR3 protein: CASSPGAKQETQYF

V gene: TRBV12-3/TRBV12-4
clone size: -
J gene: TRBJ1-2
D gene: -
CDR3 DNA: TGTGCCAGCGGTGGGGAGGGCGGCTACACCTTC
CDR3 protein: CASGGEGGYTF

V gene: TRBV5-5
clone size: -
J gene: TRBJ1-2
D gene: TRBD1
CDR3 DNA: TGTGCCAGCAGCTCCCTACGACAGGGTAGGGGCTACACCTTC
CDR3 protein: CASSSLRQGRGYTF

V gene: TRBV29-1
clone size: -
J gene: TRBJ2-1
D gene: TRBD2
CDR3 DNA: TGCAGCAGCACTAGCGGAGGATACAATGAGCAGTTCTTC
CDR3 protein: CSSTSGGYNEQFF

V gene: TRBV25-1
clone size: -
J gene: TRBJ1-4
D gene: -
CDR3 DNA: TGTGCCAGCGGGTGGCGAGGGGGGCGAAGTGAAAAACTGTTTTTT
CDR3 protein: CASGWRGGRSEKLFF

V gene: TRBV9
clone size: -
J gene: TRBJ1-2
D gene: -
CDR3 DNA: TGTGCCAGCAGCGTACAGCCAGCTAACTATGGCTACACCTTC
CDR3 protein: CASSVQPANYGYTF

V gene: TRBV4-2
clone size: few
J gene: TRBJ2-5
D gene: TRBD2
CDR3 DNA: TGTGCCAGCAGCCAAGCGGATCGGGGGGAAGAGACCCAGTACTTC
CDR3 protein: CASSQADRGEETQYF

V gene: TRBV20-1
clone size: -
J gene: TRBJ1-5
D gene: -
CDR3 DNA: TGCAGTGCTAGAGATGGAGCCGGATCAGGTCAGCCCCAGCATTTT
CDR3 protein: CSARDGAGSGQPQHF

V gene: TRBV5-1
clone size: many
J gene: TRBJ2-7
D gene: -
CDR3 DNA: TGCGCCAGCAGCTTACAGGCAATACTAGGGGAGCAGTACTTC
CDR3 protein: CASSLQAILGEQYF

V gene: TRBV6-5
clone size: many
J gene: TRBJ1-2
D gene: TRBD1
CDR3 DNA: TGTGCCAGCAGTTGGACAGGAGATGGCTACACCTTC
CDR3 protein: CASSWTGDGYTF

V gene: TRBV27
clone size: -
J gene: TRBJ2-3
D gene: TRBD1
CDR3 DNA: TGTGCCGTCCGGGACAGGGTAGATACGCAGTATTTT
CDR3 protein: CAVRDRVDTQYF

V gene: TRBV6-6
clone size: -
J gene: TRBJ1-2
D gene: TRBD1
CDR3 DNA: TGTGCCAGTTCGACAGGGGGCGTGATTGGCTACACCTTC
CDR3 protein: CASSTGGVIGYTF

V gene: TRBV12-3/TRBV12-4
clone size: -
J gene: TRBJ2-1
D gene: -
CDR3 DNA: TGTGCCAGCAGCCCCATGACAGCCTACAATGAGCAGTTCTTC
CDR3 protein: CASSPMTAYNEQFF

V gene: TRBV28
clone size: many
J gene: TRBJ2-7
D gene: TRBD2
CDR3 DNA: TGTGCCAGCAGTCGTCGGCGGGGGTACCCGGGCGAGCAGTACTTC
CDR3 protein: CASSRRRGYPGEQYF

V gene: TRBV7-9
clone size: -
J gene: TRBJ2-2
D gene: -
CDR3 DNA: TGTGCCAGCAGCGGGGACCAGAACACCGGGGAGCTGTTTTTT
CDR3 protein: CASSGDQNTGELFF

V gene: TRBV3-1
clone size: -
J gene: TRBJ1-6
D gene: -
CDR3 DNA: TGTGCCAGCAGCCAAAGGGGTTGGTCACCCCTCCACTTT
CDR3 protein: CASSQRGWSPLHF

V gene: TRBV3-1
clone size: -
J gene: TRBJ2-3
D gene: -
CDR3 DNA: TGTGCCAGCAGCCAAGATCTGGGCGGTACCACAGATACGCAGTATTTT
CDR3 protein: CASSQDLGGTTDTQYF

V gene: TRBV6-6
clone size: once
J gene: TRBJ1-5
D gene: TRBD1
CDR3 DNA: TGTGCCAGCAGTTACCCCAGACAGGGGAGCAATCAGCCCCAGCATTTT
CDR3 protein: CASSYPRQGSNQPQHF

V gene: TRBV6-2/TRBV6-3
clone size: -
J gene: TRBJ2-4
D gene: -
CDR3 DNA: TGTGCCAGCAGTTACTCCCCTACCAAAAACATTCAGTACTTC
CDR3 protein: CASSYSPTKNIQYF

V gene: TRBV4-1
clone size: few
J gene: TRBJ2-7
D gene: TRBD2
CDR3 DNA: TGCGCCAGCAGCCAAGGACTAGCTGCCGAGCAGTACTTC
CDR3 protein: CASSQGLAAEQYF

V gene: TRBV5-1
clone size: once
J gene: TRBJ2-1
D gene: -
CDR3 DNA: TGCGCCAGCAGCGTGGGTTCGGCCTACAATGAGCAGTTCTTC
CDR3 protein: CASSVGSAYNEQFF